One and the same sample provided the 17 T cell receptor beta chains below, sequenced in a study of blood T cell repertoires in COVID-19. Libraries were prepared by immunoSEQ multiplex PCR; TCRdb keeps only in-frame clonotypes and omits some of them. The data contain 150,000 to 200,000 clones, approximately 79% of them singletons. The sample consisted of peripheral blood. The receptors stem from a woman older than 75 with acute or convalescent COVID-19.

This rearrangement joins TRBV19 to TRBJ1-1, with 7 bases fitting TRBD1. The CDR3 has 12 residues. Germline V gene lookup returns CDR1 LNHDA and CDR2 SQIVND (reference sequence). The ends lost 5 bases at V and 11 bases at J; junction bases unmatched: 8. This CDR3 is CASSPGGGIAFF. The DNA for the CDR3 is TGTGCCAGTAGTCCAGGGGGAGGTATCGCTTTCTTT. The full variable domain, rest sourced from reference TRBV19 and TRBJ1-1, is DGGITQSPKYLFRKEGQNVTLSCEQNLNHDAMYWYRQDPGQGLRLIYYSQIVNDFQKGDIAEGYSVSREKKESFPLTVTSAQKNPTAFYLCASSPGGGIAFFGQGTRLTVV.

V gene TRBV28 combines with J gene TRBJ1-2, with TRBD1 identical over 12 bases. This CDR3 spans 15 amino acids. Germline V gene lookup returns CDR1 MDHEN and CDR2 SYDVKM. Trimming cost V 6 bases and J 4 bases; bases outside gene matches: 6. The CDR3 region is CASRGDRGRVYGYTF. DNA of the CDR3: TGTGCCAGCAGGGGGGACAGGGGGCGCGTCTATGGCTACACCTTC.

The sample holds a few counts of this clone. The chain carries TRBV5-4 and TRBJ1-1; 10 positions match TRBD1. This CDR3 has 17 amino acids. In germline, CDR1 is SGHNT, CDR2 YYREEE (reference sequence). V gave up 4 bases and J gave up 0 bases; unmatched junction bases: 9. Here the CDR3 DNA reads TGTGCCAGCAGCCGGACCGGGACAGGGGACCTGAACACTGAAGCTTTCTTT. Amino acid sequence: CASSRTGTGDLNTEAFF.

The chain recombines TRBV5-1 with TRBJ1-3, with a weak D call TRBD1 (5 bases). The CDR3 has 14 residues. CDR1 is SGHRS, CDR2 YFSETQ, per germline. CDR3 protein: CASSGGDSGNTIYF. For the CDR3, the DNA is TGCGCATCCAGCGGGGGGGACTCTGGAAACACCATATATTTT.

This clone was seen ten or more times. J is TRBJ1-2 and V is TRBV25-1; TRBD1 is a possible D gene (5 bases). Germline V gene sequence: CDR1 MGHDK, CDR2 SYGVNS. Trimming left V 6 bases short and J 3 bases short, with 11 bases between. There are 13 residues in the CDR3. The CDR3 reads CASSPGRDYGYTF. CDR3 coding DNA: TGTGCCAGCAGCCCTGGCAGGGACTATGGCTACACCTTC.

J is TRBJ2-3 and V is TRBV18; a weak D match, TRBD2 (5 bases). There are 15 residues in the CDR3. V dropped 2 bases and J dropped 1 base, with 10 bases sitting between them. Germline V gives CDR1 KGHSH, CDR2 LQKENI. CDR3 DNA: TGTGCCAGCTCACCAGACGGGGTCCGCACAGATACGCAGTATTTT. It is translated as CASSPDGVRTDTQYF.

This chain uses TRBV28 with TRBJ1-3; the D gene is possibly TRBD1 (6 bases). Germline V gene data show CDR1 as MDHEN and CDR2 as SYDVKM. The CDR3 has 14 residues. V was clipped by 4 bases and J by 7 bases, with 14 bases between them. CDR3 sequence (DNA): TGTGCCAGCAGTTCCTCGGCAGGGGTGAACACCATATATTTT. Translated, it gives CASSSSAGVNTIYF.

V is TRBV11-3 and J is TRBJ2-2, with D perhaps TRBD1 (5 bases). The CDR3 is 17 amino acids. The germline V gene has CDR1 SGHNT and CDR2 YENEEA. Trimming took 2 bases from V and 1 from J, leaving 14 bases between them. The CDR3 region has the DNA TGTGCCAGCAGCTTAATGGCTACAGGCGGGAACACCGGGGAGCTGTTTTTT. Its protein product is CASSLMATGGNTGELFF.

The rearrangement uses TRBV24-1 and TRBJ2-1, with a tentative D call TRBD1 (5 bases). This CDR3 is 19 amino acids long. Germline CDR1 is KGHDR and CDR2 is SFDVKD. Trimming shortened V by 1 base and J by 6 bases, and 24 bases separated the two germline ends. The CDR3 protein is CATSDLKAGLGSRSNEQFF. The CDR3 coding sequence is TGTGCCACCAGTGATTTAAAGGCAGGGTTGGGATCTCGGTCCAATGAGCAGTTCTTC.

V is TRBV28 and J is TRBJ1-1; no reliable D call. The V gene lost 2 bases and the J gene lost 0 bases, with 7 bases spanning the gap. Germline V gene lookup returns CDR1 MDHEN and CDR2 SYDVKM. The CDR3 has 14 residues. CDR3 amino acids: CASSLPGLNTEAFF. The CDR3 bases are TGTGCCAGCAGTTTACCGGGATTGAACACTGAAGCTTTCTTT.

This clone was detected once. J is TRBJ1-1 and V is TRBV6-1; 9 nucleotides line up with TRBD1. Germline loops: CDR1 MNHNS, CDR2 SASEGT. The CDR3 is made up of 15 amino acids. V lost 3 bases to trimming and J lost 3 bases; unmatched junction nucleotides: 5. The chain's CDR3 is CASSEDRGPDTEAFF. CDR3 DNA sequence: TGTGCCAGCAGTGAGGACAGGGGTCCGGACACTGAAGCTTTCTTT.

The chain has TRBV2 and TRBJ2-1; 12 positions agree with TRBD2. Unmatched junction bases numbered 10, after V lost 4 bases and J lost 9 bases. CDR1 is SNHLY, CDR2 FYNNEI, per germline. The CDR3 contains 16 residues. This CDR3 is CASSAGLAGGRGEQFF. The CDR3 coding sequence is TGTGCCAGCAGTGCCGGGCTAGCGGGAGGGCGGGGTGAGCAGTTCTTC.

This clone has a handful of counts. The rearrangement joins TRBV10-1 to TRBJ2-3, with no clear D. V gave up 10 bases and J gave up 1 base, with 9 bases separating them. Per the germline V gene, CDR1 is WNHNN and CDR2 is SYGVQD (reference sequence). The CDR3 loop spans 12 amino acids. CDR3 loop: CAILKRTDTQYF. In nucleotides, the CDR3 is TGCGCCATCCTTAAGCGCACAGATACGCAGTATTTT.

The chain joins TRBV18 to TRBJ2-2; 7 bases fit TRBD1. From germline, CDR1 is KGHSH and CDR2 LQKENI. This CDR3 has 17 amino acids. Losses at the gene ends were 8 bases for V and 2 bases for J; bases not matched to a gene: 14. The CDR3 nucleotides are TGTGCCAGCAGAGCCGGGACAGATGATGCAAACACCGGGGAGCTGTTTTTT. Amino acid sequence: CASRAGTDDANTGELFF.

This clone was counted between two and nine times. The chain joins TRBV6-6 to TRBJ1-1; 10 bases agree with TRBD1. The J segment lost 4 bases and the V segment lost 10 bases, leaving 12 bases of the junction unmatched. Germline loops: CDR1 MNHNY, CDR2 SVGAGI (reference sequence). The length of the CDR3 is 15 residues. The CDR3 region has the DNA TGTGCCACTTCGAGAAGGGACAGGGGTAGCACTGAAGCTTTCTTT. Translation gives CATSRRDRGSTEAFF.

This clone was seen ten or more times. The chain joins TRBV5-1 to TRBJ1-6; 10 bases are shared with TRBD1. V dropped 7 bases and J dropped 7; count of bases not matched to a gene: 8. CDR1 is SGHRS and CDR2 is YFSETQ in the germline V gene. CDR3 length: 15 residues. DNA for the CDR3: TGCGCCAGCGCATCTCGGACAGGGGGAAATTCACCCCTCCACTTT. Translated, it gives CASASRTGGNSPLHF.

The J gene is TRBJ2-3, the V gene TRBV9; 9 bases match TRBD1. Germline loops: CDR1 SGDLS, CDR2 YYNGEE. The J segment lost 1 base and the V segment lost 4 bases, leaving 4 bases of the junction unmatched. The CDR3 length is 15 residues. CDR3 sequence (DNA): TGTGCCAGCAGCTCACGGACAGGGGGCACAGATACGCAGTATTTT. Its protein is CASSSRTGGTDTQYF. Filled out from reference TRBV9 and TRBJ2-3, the complete variable domain reads DSGVTQTPKHLITATGQRVTLRCSPRSGDLSVYWYQQSLDQGLQFLIQYYNGEERAKGNILERFSAQQFPDLHSELNLSSLELGDSALYFCASSSRTGGTDTQYFGPGTRLTVL.